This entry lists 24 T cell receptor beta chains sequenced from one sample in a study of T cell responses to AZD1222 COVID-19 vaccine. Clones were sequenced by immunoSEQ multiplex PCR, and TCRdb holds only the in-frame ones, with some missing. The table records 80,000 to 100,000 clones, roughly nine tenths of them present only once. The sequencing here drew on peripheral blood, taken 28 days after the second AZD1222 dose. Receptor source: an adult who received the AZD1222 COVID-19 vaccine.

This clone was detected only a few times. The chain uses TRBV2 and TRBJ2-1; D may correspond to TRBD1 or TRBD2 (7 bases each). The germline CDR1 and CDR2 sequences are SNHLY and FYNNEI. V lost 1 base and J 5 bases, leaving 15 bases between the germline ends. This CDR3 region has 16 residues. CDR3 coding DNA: TGTGCCAGCAGTGAAGGCAGGGCAGGGGGGGACAATGAGCAGTTCTTC. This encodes CASSEGRAGGDNEQFF.

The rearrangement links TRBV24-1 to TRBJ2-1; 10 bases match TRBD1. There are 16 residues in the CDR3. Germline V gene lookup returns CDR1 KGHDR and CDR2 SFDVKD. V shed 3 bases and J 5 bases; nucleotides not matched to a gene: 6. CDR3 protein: CATSDGSGTGDNEQFF. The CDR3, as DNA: TGTGCCACCAGTGATGGATCCGGGACAGGGGACAATGAGCAGTTCTTC.

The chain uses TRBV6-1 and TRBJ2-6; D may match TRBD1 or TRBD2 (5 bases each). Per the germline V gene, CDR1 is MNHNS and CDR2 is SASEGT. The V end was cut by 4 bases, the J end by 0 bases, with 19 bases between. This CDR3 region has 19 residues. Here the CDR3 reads CASSGRRGDSGSGANVLTF. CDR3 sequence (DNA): TGTGCCAGCAGTGGTCGCCGGGGAGACAGTGGCTCTGGGGCCAACGTCCTGACTTTC.

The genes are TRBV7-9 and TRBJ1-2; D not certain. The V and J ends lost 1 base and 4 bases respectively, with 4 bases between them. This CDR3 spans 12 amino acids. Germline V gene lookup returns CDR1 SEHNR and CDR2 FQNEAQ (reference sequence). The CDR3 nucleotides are TGTGCCAGCAGCTTAGAGATCTATGGCTACACCTTC. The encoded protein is CASSLEIYGYTF.

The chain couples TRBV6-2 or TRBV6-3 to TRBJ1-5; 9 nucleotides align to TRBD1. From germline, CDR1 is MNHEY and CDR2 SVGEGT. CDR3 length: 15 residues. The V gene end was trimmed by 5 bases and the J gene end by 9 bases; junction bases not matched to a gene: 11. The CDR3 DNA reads TGTGCCAGCAGTCATCCTCCGGGACAGGGATCGCCCCAGCATTTT. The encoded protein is CASSHPPGQGSPQHF.

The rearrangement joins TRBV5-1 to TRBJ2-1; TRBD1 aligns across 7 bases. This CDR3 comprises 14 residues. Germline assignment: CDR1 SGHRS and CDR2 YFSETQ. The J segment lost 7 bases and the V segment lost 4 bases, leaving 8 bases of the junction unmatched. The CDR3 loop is CASSQGQVENEQFF. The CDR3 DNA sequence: TGCGCCAGCAGCCAAGGACAGGTTGAGAATGAGCAGTTCTTC.

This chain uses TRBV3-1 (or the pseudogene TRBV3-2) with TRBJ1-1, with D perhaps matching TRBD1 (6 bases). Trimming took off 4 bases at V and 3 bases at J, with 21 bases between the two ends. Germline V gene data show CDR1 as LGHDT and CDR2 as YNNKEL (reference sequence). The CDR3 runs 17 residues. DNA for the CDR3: TGTGCCAGCAGCCCAACAGGGAAATATATTTCTGACACTGAAGCTTTCTTT. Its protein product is CASSPTGKYISDTEAFF.

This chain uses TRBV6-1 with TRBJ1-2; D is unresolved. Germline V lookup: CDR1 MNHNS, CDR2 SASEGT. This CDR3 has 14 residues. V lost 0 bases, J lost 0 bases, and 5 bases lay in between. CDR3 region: CASSEAVANYGYTF. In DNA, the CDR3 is TGTGCCAGCAGTGAAGCGGTGGCTAACTATGGCTACACCTTC.

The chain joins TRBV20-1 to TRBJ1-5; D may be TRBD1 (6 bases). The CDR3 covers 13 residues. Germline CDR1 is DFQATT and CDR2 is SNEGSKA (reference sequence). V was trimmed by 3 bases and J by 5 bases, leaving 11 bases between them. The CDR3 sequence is CSASAGDDQPQHF. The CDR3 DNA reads TGCAGTGCTAGTGCAGGGGATGATCAGCCCCAGCATTTT.

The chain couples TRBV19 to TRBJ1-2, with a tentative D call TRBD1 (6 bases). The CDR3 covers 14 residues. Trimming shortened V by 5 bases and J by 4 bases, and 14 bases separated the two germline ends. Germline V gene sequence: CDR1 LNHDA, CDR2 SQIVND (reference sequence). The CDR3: CASSSTGQIYGYTF. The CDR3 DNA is TGTGCCAGTAGTTCCACAGGACAGATCTATGGCTACACCTTC.

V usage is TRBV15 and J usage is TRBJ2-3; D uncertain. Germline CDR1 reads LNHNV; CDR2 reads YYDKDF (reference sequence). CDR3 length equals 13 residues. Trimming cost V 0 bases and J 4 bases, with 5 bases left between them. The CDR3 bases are TGTGCCACCAGCAGAGATCGAGCAGATACGCAGTATTTT. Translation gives CATSRDRADTQYF.

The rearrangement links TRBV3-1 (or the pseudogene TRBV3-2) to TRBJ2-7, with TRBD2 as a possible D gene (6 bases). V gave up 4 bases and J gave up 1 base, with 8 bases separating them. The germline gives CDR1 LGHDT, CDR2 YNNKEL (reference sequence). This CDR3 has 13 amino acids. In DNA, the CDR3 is TGTGCCAGCAGCCTCGGGGGTTCCTACGAGCAGTACTTC. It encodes CASSLGGSYEQYF.

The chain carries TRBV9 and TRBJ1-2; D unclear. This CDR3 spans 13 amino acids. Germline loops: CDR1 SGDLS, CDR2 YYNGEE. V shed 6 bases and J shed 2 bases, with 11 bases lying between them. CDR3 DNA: TGTGCCAGCACCCACGACGGGAACTATGGCTACACCTTC. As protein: CASTHDGNYGYTF.

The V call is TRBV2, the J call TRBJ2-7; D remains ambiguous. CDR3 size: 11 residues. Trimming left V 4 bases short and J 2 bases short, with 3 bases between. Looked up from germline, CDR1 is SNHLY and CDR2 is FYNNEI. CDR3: CASSVTYEQYF. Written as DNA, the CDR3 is TGTGCCAGCAGTGTCACCTACGAGCAGTACTTC.

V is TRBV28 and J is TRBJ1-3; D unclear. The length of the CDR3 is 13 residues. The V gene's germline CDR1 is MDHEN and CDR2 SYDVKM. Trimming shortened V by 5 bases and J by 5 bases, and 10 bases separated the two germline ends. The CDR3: CASSLYSRNTIYF. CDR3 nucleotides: TGTGCCAGCAGTCTTTATTCTCGAAACACCATATATTTT.

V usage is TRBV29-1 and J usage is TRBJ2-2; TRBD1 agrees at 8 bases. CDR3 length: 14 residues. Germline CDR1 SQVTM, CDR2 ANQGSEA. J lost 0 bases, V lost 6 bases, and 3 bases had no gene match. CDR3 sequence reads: CSVKGQANTGELFF. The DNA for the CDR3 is TGCAGCGTCAAGGGACAGGCGAACACCGGGGAGCTGTTTTTT.

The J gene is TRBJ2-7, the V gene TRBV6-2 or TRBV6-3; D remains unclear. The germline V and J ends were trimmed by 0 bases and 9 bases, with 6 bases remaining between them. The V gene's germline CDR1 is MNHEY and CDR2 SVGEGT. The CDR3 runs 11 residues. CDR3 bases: TGTGCCAGCAGTTACTCGGTTCGGCAGTACTTC. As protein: CASSYSVRQYF.

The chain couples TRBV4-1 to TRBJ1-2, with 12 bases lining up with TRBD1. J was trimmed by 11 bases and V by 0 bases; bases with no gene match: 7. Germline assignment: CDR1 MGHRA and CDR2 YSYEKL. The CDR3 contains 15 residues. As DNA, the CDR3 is TGCGCCAGCAGCCAAGACGGGACAGGGGGCCGTGGTTACACCTTC. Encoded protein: CASSQDGTGGRGYTF.

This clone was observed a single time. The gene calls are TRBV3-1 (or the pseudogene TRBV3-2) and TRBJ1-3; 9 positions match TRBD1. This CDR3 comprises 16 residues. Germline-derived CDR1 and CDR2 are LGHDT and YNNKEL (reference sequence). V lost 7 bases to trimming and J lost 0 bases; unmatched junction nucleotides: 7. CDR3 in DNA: TGTGCCAGCAAGACAGGGGGTGTGCGCTCTGGAAACACCATATATTTT. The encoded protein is CASKTGGVRSGNTIYF.

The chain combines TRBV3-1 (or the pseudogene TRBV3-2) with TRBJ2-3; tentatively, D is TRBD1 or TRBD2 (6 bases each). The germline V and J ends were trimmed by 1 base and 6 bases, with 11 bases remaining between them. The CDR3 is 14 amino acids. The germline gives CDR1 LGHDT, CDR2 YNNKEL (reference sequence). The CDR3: CASSQAGAGDTQYF. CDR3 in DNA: TGTGCCAGCAGCCAAGCAGGGGCGGGGGATACGCAGTATTTT.

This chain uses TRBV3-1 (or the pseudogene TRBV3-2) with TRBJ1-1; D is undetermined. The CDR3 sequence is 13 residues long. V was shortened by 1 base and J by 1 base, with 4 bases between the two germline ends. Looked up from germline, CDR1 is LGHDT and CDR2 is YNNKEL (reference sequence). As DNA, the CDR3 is TGTGCCAGCAGCCAAGGCACGAACACTGAAGCTTTCTTT. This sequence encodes CASSQGTNTEAFF.

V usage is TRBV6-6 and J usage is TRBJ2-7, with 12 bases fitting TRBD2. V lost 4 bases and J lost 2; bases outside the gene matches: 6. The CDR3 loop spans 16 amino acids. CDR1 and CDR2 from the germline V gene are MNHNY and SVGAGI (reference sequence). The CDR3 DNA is TGTGCCAGCAGTTTGACTAGCGGGGGCCGTCCCTACGAGCAGTACTTC. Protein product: CASSLTSGGRPYEQYF.

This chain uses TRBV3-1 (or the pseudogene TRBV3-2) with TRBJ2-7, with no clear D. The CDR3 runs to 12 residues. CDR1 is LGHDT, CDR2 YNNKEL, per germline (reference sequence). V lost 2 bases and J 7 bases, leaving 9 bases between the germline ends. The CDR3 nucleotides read TGTGCCAGCAGCCAATCGGTGGGAGAGCAGTACTTC. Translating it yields CASSQSVGEQYF.

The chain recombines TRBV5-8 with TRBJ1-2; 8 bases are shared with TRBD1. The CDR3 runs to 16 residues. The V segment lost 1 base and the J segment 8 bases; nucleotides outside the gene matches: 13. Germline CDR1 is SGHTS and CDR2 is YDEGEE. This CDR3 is CASSLPPDRGGSGYTF. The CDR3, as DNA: TGTGCCAGCAGCTTGCCCCCTGACAGGGGAGGTTCAGGCTACACCTTC.